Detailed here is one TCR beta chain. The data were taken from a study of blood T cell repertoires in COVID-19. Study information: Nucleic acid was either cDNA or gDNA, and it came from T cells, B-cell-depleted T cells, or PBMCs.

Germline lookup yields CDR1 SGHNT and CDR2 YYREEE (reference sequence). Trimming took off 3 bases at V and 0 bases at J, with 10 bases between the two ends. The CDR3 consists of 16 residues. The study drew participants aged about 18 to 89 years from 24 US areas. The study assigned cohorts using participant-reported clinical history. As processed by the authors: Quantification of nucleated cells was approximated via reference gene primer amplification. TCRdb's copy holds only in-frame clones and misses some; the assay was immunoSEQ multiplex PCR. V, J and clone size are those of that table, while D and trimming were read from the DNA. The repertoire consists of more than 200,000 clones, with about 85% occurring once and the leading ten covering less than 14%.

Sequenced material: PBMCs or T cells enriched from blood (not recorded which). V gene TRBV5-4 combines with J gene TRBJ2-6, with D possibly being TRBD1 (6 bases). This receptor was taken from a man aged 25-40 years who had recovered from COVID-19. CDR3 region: CASSSGHLSGANVLTF. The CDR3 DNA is TGTGCCAGCAGCTCGGGACACCTCTCTGGGGCCAACGTCCTGACTTTC.